A single sample gave rise to the 28 T cell receptor beta chains below, sequenced in a study of blood T cell repertoires in COVID-19. Only in-frame clones appear in the TCRdb table, and some are missing; sequencing was by immunoSEQ multiplex PCR. Here the sample spans roughly 700,000 clones, about 90% being singletons. Specimen: peripheral blood. These receptors all come from a woman under 30 with acute or convalescent COVID-19.

This sequence joins TRBV4-2 and TRBJ1-6; D unresolved. This CDR3 has 17 amino acids. Trimming removed 2 bases from V and 7 bases from J, with 18 bases in between. Looked up from germline, CDR1 is LGHNA and CDR2 is YNFKEQ. Here the CDR3 reads CASSQFRRYGLNSPLHF. DNA of the CDR3: TGTGCCAGCAGCCAATTCAGGCGATATGGATTAAATTCACCCCTCCACTTT.

The genes are TRBV7-9 and TRBJ1-1; D may be TRBD1 (6 bases). The CDR3 loop spans 15 amino acids. Trimming took off 3 bases at V and 2 bases at J, with 13 bases between the two ends. Germline CDR1 and CDR2: SEHNR and FQNEAQ (reference sequence). The CDR3 here is CASSFGGRVNTEAFF. The CDR3, as DNA: TGTGCCAGCAGCTTTGGGGGCAGGGTAAACACTGAAGCTTTCTTT.

This clone appeared once. The chain employs TRBV10-3 and TRBJ2-7; 8 nucleotides agree with TRBD2. The CDR3 is 16 residues long. Germline-derived CDR1 and CDR2 are ENHRY and SYGVKD. After removal of 4 bases from V and 3 bases from J, the junction contained 11 bases not matched to a gene. The CDR3 bases are TGTGCCATCAGTGGGGGGGAAGCGGGGGAGTTCTACGAGCAGTACTTC. Amino acids: CAISGGEAGEFYEQYF.

This clone showed up just a few times. The chain combines TRBV5-1 with TRBJ1-3; D not resolved. CDR3 length: 16 amino acids. Trimming shortened V by 0 bases and J by 0 bases, and 10 bases separated the two germline ends. Per the germline V gene, CDR1 is SGHRS and CDR2 is YFSETQ. The CDR3 loop reads CASSLGELHSGNTIYF. For the CDR3, the DNA is TGCGCCAGCAGCTTGGGAGAGCTCCACTCTGGAAACACCATATATTTT.

The CDR3 here is CASSHGDRETGELFF. The CDR3 DNA reads TGTGCCAGCAGCCACGGGGACAGGGAGACCGGGGAGCTGTTTTTT. The chain uses TRBV5-6 and TRBJ2-2; 9 bases are shared with TRBD1. There are 15 residues in the CDR3. V shed 4 bases, J shed 5 bases, and the junction held 6 bases outside the gene matches. Per germline, CDR1 SGHDT and CDR2 YYEEEE.

Details on this clone: Other DNA sequences in this specimen translate into the identical CDR3. This chain links TRBV6-5 with TRBJ1-2, with 8 bases fitting TRBD1. V shed 5 bases, J shed 6 bases, and the junction held 11 bases outside the gene matches. The CDR3 contains 15 residues. Germline V gene data show CDR1 as MNHEY and CDR2 as SVGAGI. The chain's CDR3 is CASSRNPGQGHGYTF. For the CDR3, the DNA is TGTGCCAGCAGTCGTAACCCCGGACAGGGCCATGGCTACACCTTC.

The chain recombines TRBV5-1 with TRBJ2-1; tentative D call: TRBD1 (6 bases). Germline CDR1 reads SGHRS; CDR2 reads YFSETQ. Trimming removed 3 bases at V and 0 bases at J, with 13 bases between. The CDR3 extends over 16 amino acids. In nucleotides, the CDR3 is TGCGCCAGCAGCTCCCGAGACAGGAACTCCTACAATGAGCAGTTCTTC. Encoded protein: CASSSRDRNSYNEQFF.

The chain joins TRBV5-1 to TRBJ2-1, with 14 bases lining up with TRBD2. Germline values: CDR1 SGHRS, CDR2 YFSETQ. V was clipped by 5 bases and J by 7 bases; unmatched bases: 14. This CDR3 comprises 18 residues. CDR3 bases: TGCGCCAGCAGTTCGACTAGCGGGGGGGCCAGGTCGGGTAATGAGCAGTTCTTC. Its translation is CASSSTSGGARSGNEQFF. Full variable domain (remainder filled in from reference TRBV5-1 and TRBJ2-1): KAGVTQTPRYLIKTRGQQVTLSCSPISGHRSVSWYQQTPGQGLQFLFEYFSETQRNKGNFPGRFSGRQFSNSRSEMNVSTLELGDSALYLCASSSTSGGARSGNEQFFGPGTRLTVL.

This chain links TRBV29-1 with TRBJ1-3, with D possibly being TRBD1 (5 bases). V was cut by 6 bases and J by 4 bases, with 19 bases left in between. CDR1 SQVTM and CDR2 ANQGSEA come from the germline V gene. This CDR3 comprises 15 residues. The CDR3, as DNA: TGCAGCGTCCCGGGACTCCGGGCGGGGGGAAACACCATATATTTT. It encodes CSVPGLRAGGNTIYF.

V usage is TRBV6-5 and J usage is TRBJ1-1; 8 nucleotides align to TRBD1. V dropped 6 bases and J dropped 5; count of bases not matched to a gene: 11. Per the germline V gene, CDR1 is MNHEY and CDR2 is SVGAGI. The CDR3 is made up of 15 amino acids. In DNA, the CDR3 is TGTGCCAGCAGAGCTAACACAGGGGGTGGGACTGAAGCTTTCTTT. It yields the protein CASRANTGGGTEAFF.

For the CDR3, the DNA is TGTGCCAGCAGTGAATCTGCAGCGGGGGACGAGACCCAGTACTTC. This encodes CASSESAAGDETQYF. The chain links TRBV2 to TRBJ2-5; TRBD2 matches at 8 bases. Trimming cost V 2 bases and J 5 bases; bases outside gene matches: 7. This CDR3 contains 15 residues. Per germline, CDR1 SNHLY and CDR2 FYNNEI.

This clone appeared a few times. V gene TRBV6-5 combines with J gene TRBJ2-1; 10 bases are shared with TRBD2. The CDR3 spans 16 residues. Germline V gene lookup returns CDR1 MNHEY and CDR2 SVGAGI. V shed 6 bases, J shed 2 bases, and the junction held 7 bases outside the gene matches. The CDR3 here is CASSYLAGEPYNEQFF. CDR3 nucleotides: TGTGCCAGCAGCTACCTAGCGGGGGAGCCCTACAATGAGCAGTTCTTC.

The genes are TRBV24-1 and TRBJ2-3; D is uncertain. This CDR3 contains 15 residues. Germline assignment: CDR1 KGHDR and CDR2 SFDVKD. Trimming took off 3 bases at V and 1 base at J, with 10 bases between the two ends. CDR3 loop: CATSDPRQRTDTQYF. The CDR3 coding sequence is TGTGCCACCAGTGATCCCCGACAACGCACAGATACGCAGTATTTT.

The V call is TRBV20-1, the J call TRBJ1-2, with a possible D match to TRBD1 (5 bases). The V gene's germline CDR1 is DFQATT and CDR2 SNEGSKA (reference sequence). CDR3 length: 11 amino acids. Trimming took off 6 bases at V and 8 bases at J, with 13 bases between the two ends. The CDR3 sequence: CSAPSGAGYTF. In DNA form, the CDR3 reads TGCAGTGCCCCGAGTGGGGCGGGCTACACCTTC.

The chain uses TRBV6-1 and TRBJ1-6; weak D call: TRBD1 (6 bases). Germline values: CDR1 MNHNS, CDR2 SASEGT. This CDR3 region has 15 residues. The V end was cut by 3 bases, the J end by 5 bases, with 11 bases between. The CDR3 DNA sequence: TGTGCCAGCAGTGACAGGGGCTTTAATAATTCACCCCTCCACTTT. The encoded protein is CASSDRGFNNSPLHF.

In its sample, this clone was seen many times. This chain links TRBV29-1 with TRBJ1-1; possibly TRBD1 for D (6 bases). The CDR3 runs to 12 residues. Germline V lookup: CDR1 SQVTM, CDR2 ANQGSEA. V was shortened by 7 bases and J by 3 bases, with 12 bases between the two germline ends. CDR3 sequence (DNA): TGCAGCGCGCTTCCAGGGGACACTGAAGCTTTCTTT. Amino acid sequence: CSALPGDTEAFF.

This chain joins TRBV2 and TRBJ2-7; tentative D call: TRBD1 (5 bases). Per germline, CDR1 SNHLY and CDR2 FYNNEI. The length of the CDR3 is 14 residues. Trimming removed 2 bases from V and 5 bases from J, with 13 bases in between. As DNA, the CDR3 is TGTGCCAGCAGTGAAAGGACAATTGGGGACGAGCAGTACTTC. Its translation is CASSERTIGDEQYF. Based on the CDR3 plus reference TRBV2 and TRBJ2-7, the full variable domain is EPEVTQTPSHQVTQMGQEVILRCVPISNHLYFYWYRQILGQKVEFLVSFYNNEISEKSEIFDDQFSVERPDGSNFTLKIRSTKLEDSAMYFCASSERTIGDEQYFGPGTRLTVT.

V usage is TRBV10-3 and J usage is TRBJ2-5; TRBD1 matches at 7 bases. The germline CDR1 and CDR2 sequences are ENHRY and SYGVKD. Unmatched junction bases numbered 6, after V lost 4 bases and J lost 7 bases. This CDR3 comprises 13 residues. This CDR3 is CAISGSHRGTQYF. Written as DNA, the CDR3 is TGTGCCATCAGTGGTTCTCACAGGGGGACCCAGTACTTC.

V is TRBV5-4 and J is TRBJ2-7; the match to TRBD1 covers 9 bases. Germline assignment: CDR1 SGHNT and CDR2 YYREEE (reference sequence). The CDR3 consists of 14 residues. The junction had 4 bases not matched to a gene; V was cut back by 1 base and J by 5 bases. This chain's CDR3 is CASSLWNRGHEQYF. CDR3 coding DNA: TGTGCCAGCAGCTTGTGGAACAGGGGGCACGAGCAGTACTTC.

The rearrangement uses TRBV4-1 and TRBJ2-3, with a tentative D call TRBD1 (6 bases). Germline loops: CDR1 MGHRA, CDR2 YSYEKL. The CDR3 spans 11 residues. The V and J ends lost 4 bases and 9 bases respectively, with 8 bases between them. The CDR3 loop reads CASSRGGTQYF. The DNA of the CDR3 is TGCGCCAGCAGCCGAGGGGGAACGCAGTATTTT.

J is TRBJ1-2 and V is TRBV6-5; D gene unclear. Germline V gene sequence: CDR1 MNHEY, CDR2 SVGAGI. The CDR3 contains 15 residues. The V gene lost 4 bases and the J gene lost 3 bases, with 15 bases spanning the gap. The CDR3 sequence is CASSSWERGDYGYTF. For the CDR3, the DNA is TGTGCCAGCAGTTCCTGGGAGCGTGGTGACTATGGCTACACCTTC.

J is TRBJ1-1 and V is TRBV7-9; no firm D call. Germline V CDR1 and CDR2: SEHNR, FQNEAQ (reference sequence). The CDR3 is 15 residues long. Between the trimmed V and J ends, which lost 2 bases and 5 bases, there was a span of 15 bases. The CDR3: CASSLLAPQRTEAFF. The CDR3 nucleotides read TGTGCCAGCAGCTTATTGGCACCCCAGCGGACTGAAGCTTTCTTT.

This sequence joins TRBV18 and TRBJ1-5; D perhaps matches TRBD1 (6 bases). This CDR3 has 14 residues. V lost 6 bases and J 6 bases, leaving 15 bases between the germline ends. The germline gives CDR1 KGHSH, CDR2 LQKENI. The chain's CDR3 is CASSNRELGQPQHF. Written as DNA, the CDR3 is TGTGCCAGCTCCAACAGGGAGTTGGGTCAGCCCCAGCATTTT.

This clone was seen once. The rearrangement joins TRBV5-1 to TRBJ1-2; the match to TRBD1 covers 11 bases. The CDR3 spans 14 residues. Germline CDR1 and CDR2: SGHRS and YFSETQ. V lost 4 bases and J lost 2; bases outside the gene matches: 1. The chain's CDR3 is CASSRDRGNYGYTF. CDR3 nucleotides: TGCGCCAGCAGCCGGGACAGGGGGAACTATGGCTACACCTTC.

V and J are TRBV7-9 and TRBJ1-1; perhaps TRBD1 as D (5 bases). Per germline, CDR1 SEHNR and CDR2 FQNEAQ (reference sequence). The CDR3 totals 14 residues. The V gene lost 4 bases and the J gene lost 2 bases, with 11 bases spanning the gap. The CDR3 DNA reads as TGTGCCAGCAGCTCACAGGCGATAAACACTGAAGCTTTCTTT. This translates into CASSSQAINTEAFF.

V and J are TRBV4-3 and TRBJ1-2; weak D call: TRBD1 (5 bases). Trimming pared 1 base from V and 4 bases from J, leaving 16 bases between. Germline CDR1 and CDR2: LGHNA and YSLEER. The CDR3 consists of 16 residues. As DNA, the CDR3 is TGCGCCAGCAGCCAAGGAAGACAGAGGTTCGGCTATGGCTACACCTTC. This translates into CASSQGRQRFGYGYTF.

V usage is TRBV5-5 and J usage is TRBJ1-2, with a tentative D call TRBD1 (5 bases). The ends were cut back, 7 bases at V and 0 bases at J, with 16 bases in the middle. From germline, CDR1 is SGHKS and CDR2 YYEKEE (reference sequence). The length of the CDR3 is 15 residues. CDR3 coding DNA: TGTGCCAGCTTCAAGGGGTCAGCCTCTAACTATGGCTACACCTTC. This sequence encodes CASFKGSASNYGYTF.

The chain recombines TRBV19 with TRBJ1-1, with 7 bases fitting TRBD1. The CDR3 is made up of 16 amino acids. Germline V gene lookup returns CDR1 LNHDA and CDR2 SQIVND (reference sequence). V gave up 1 base and J gave up 1 base; unmatched junction bases: 6. The CDR3: CASSIAWDRPNTEAFF. The CDR3 coding sequence is TGTGCCAGTAGTATAGCATGGGACAGACCGAACACTGAAGCTTTCTTT.